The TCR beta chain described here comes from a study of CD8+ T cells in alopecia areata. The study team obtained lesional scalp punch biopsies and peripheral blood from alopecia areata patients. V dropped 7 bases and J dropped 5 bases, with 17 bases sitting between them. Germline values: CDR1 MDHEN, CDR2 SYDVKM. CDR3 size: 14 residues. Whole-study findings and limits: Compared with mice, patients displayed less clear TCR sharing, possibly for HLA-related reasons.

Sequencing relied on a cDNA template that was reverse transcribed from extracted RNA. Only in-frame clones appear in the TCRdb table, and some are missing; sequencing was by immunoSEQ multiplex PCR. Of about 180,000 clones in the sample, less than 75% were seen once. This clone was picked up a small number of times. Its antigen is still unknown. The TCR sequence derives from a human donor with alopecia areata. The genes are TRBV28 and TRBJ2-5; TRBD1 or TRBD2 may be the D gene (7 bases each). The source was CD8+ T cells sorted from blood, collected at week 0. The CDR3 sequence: CASTQGVSGETQYF. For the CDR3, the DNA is TGTGCCAGCACGCAGGGGGTTAGCGGGGAGACCCAGTACTTC.